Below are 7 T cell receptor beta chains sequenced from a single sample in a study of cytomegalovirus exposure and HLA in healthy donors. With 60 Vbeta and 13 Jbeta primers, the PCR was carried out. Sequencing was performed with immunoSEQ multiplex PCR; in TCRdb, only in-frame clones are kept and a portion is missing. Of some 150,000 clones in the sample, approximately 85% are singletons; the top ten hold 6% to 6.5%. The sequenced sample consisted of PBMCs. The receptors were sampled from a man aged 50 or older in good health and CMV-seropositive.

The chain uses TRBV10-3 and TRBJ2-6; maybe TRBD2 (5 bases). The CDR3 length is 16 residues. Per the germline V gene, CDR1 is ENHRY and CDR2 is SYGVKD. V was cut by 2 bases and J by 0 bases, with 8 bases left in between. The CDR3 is CAISEGSSSGANVLTF. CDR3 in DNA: TGTGCCATCAGTGAGGGGAGTAGCTCTGGGGCCAACGTCCTGACTTTC.

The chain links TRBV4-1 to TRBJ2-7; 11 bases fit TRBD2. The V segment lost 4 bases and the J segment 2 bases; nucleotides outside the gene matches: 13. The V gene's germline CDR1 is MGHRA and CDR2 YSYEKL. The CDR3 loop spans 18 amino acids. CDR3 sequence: CASSRLAQLAGDPYEQYF. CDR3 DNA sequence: TGCGCCAGCAGCCGCCTCGCCCAACTAGCGGGAGACCCCTACGAGCAGTACTTC.

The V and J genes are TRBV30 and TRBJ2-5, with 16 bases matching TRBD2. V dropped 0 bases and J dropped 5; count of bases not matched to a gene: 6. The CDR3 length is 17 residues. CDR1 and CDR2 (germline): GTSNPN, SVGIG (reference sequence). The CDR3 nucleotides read TGTGCCTGGAGTGTAGGAAAGGGACTAGCGGGAGGGGAGACCCAGTACTTC. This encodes CAWSVGKGLAGGETQYF.

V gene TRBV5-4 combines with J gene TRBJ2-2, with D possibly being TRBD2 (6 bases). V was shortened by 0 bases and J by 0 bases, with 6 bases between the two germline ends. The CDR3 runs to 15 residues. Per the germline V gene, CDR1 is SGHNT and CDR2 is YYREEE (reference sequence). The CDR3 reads CASSLGGTNTGELFF. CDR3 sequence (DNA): TGTGCCAGCAGCTTGGGCGGGACGAACACCGGGGAGCTGTTTTTT. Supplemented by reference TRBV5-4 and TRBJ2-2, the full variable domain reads ETGVTQSPTHLIKTRGQQVTLRCSSQSGHNTVSWYQQALGQGPQFIFQYYREEENGRGNFPPRFSGLQFPNYSSELNVNALELDDSALYLCASSLGGTNTGELFFGEGSRLTVL.

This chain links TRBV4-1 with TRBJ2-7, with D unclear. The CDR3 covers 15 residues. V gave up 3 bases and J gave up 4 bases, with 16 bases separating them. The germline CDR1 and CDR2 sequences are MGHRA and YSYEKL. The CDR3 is CASSHDLVSVYEQYF. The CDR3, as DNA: TGCGCCAGCAGCCATGATCTAGTGTCTGTTTACGAGCAGTACTTC.

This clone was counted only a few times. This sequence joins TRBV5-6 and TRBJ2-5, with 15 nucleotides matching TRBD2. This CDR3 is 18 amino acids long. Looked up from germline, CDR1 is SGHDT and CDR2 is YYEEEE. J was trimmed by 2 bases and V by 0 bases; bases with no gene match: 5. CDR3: CASSLAGLAGGRQETQYF. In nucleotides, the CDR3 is TGTGCCAGCAGCTTGGCCGGACTAGCGGGAGGGCGGCAAGAGACCCAGTACTTC.

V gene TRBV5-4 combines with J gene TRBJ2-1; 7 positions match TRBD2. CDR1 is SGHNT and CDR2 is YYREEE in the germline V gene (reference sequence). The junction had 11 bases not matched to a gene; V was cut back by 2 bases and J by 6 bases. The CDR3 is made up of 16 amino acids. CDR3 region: CASSLVSSRGGNEQFF. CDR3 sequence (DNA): TGTGCCAGCAGCTTAGTAAGTTCGCGCGGGGGCAATGAGCAGTTCTTC.